This is a list of T cell receptor beta chains from one sample in a study of post-analysis software for immune sequencing data. TCRdb reprocessed the PCR reads via MiXCR and lists one record per CDR3 protein. The sample lists 380,000 or so distinct CDR3 sequences, roughly 30% seen once, with about an eighth in the top ten. The material sequenced was blood. The receptors were gathered from a girl aged 10 to 17 with multiple sclerosis. CDR3s include the opening cysteine and the closing phenylalanine or tryptophan. Each record gives: J gene, clone size, CDR3 length, V gene, D gene, CDR3 DNA, CDR3 protein. D genes are given only for firm matches. Size values are once, few and many counts, or a class for expanded clones, and some rows have none.

TRBJ1-5,many,13,TRBV20-1,-,TGCAGTGCTAGAGATACGAGTGAAGCGGCCCAGCATTTT,CSARDTSEAAQHF
TRBJ2-1,few,15,TRBV20-1,-,TGCAGTGCTAGATGTGAGGTCTCAGTGCCCCGGGAGCAGTTCTTC,CSARCEVSVPREQFF
TRBJ2-3,-,12,TRBV20-1,-,TGCAGTGCGAGAGTAGTGCCAGATACGCAGTATTTT,CSARVVPDTQYF
TRBJ1-1,few,14,TRBV5-5,-,TGTGCCAGCAGCTTGGGGTGGGAGGACACTGAAGCTTTCTTT,CASSLGWEDTEAFF
TRBJ2-7,-,14,TRBV4-1,-,TGCGCCAGCAGCCAAACGGTAGACTCCTACGAGCAGTACTTC,CASSQTVDSYEQYF
TRBJ2-7,-,13,TRBV20-1,-,TGCAGTGCTAGGATAGGGGGAGTGAACGAGCAGTACTTC,CSARIGGVNEQYF
TRBJ2-7,few,11,TRBV20-1,-,TGCAGTGCGGGGACCGCCAGCGAGCAGTACTTC,CSAGTASEQYF
TRBJ2-7,few,15,TRBV12-3/TRBV12-4,TRBD2,TGTGCCAGCAGTGCCGAAAGCGGGGGGCACTACGAGCAGTACTTC,CASSAESGGHYEQYF
TRBJ2-7,few,11,TRBV2,-,TGTGCGGCGGGCCGCGCCTACGAGCAGTACTTC,CAAGRAYEQYF
TRBJ2-7,-,15,TRBV5-1,-,TGCGCCAGCAGCGCCGGGTTTTCCGATTACTACGAGCAGTACTTC,CASSAGFSDYYEQYF
TRBJ2-5,few,14,TRBV4-3,-,TGCGCCAGCAGCCAAGGGCGGGGCAAAGAGACCCAGTACTTC,CASSQGRGKETQYF
TRBJ2-4,-,12,TRBV6-5,-,TGTGCCAGCAGTAGGGGGGAAGGGGAGCAGTACTTC,CASSRGEGEQYF
TRBJ2-5,few,14,TRBV5-1,-,TGCGCCAGCAGCAGAGGGGGGTCAGAAGAGACCCAGTACTTC,CASSRGGSEETQYF
TRBJ2-1,few,13,TRBV27,TRBD2,TGTGCCAGCAGTTTACTCTCTAGCGGTGAGCAGTTCTTC,CASSLLSSGEQFF
TRBJ2-4,few,13,TRBV12-3/TRBV12-4,-,TGTGCCAGCAGTCTTACGCAGGTGGGCATTCAGTACTTC,CASSLTQVGIQYF
TRBJ2-1,few,13,TRBV7-7,-,TGTGCTAGCAGCTTAGGGTGGGACAATGAGCAGTTCTTC,CASSLGWDNEQFF
TRBJ2-5,few,15,TRBV20-1,TRBD1,TGCAGTTGCGCCGGGACAGGATTGACCCTGGCGGCCCAGTACTTC,CSCAGTGLTLAAQYF
TRBJ2-3,-,16,TRBV7-2,-,TGTGCCAGCAGCCCCCAAGGTGCCGCTAGCACAGATACGCAGTATTTT,CASSPQGAASTDTQYF
TRBJ2-4,-,14,TRBV11-3,-,TGTGCCAGCAGCTGGGACACCGTCAAAAACATTCAGTACTTC,CASSWDTVKNIQYF
TRBJ2-1,-,13,TRBV5-1,-,TGCGCCAGCAGCCAGATCTCCTACAATGAGCAGTTCTTC,CASSQISYNEQFF
TRBJ2-7,few,15,TRBV4-3,TRBD1,TGCGCCAGCAGCCAAGAATTACAGGGGACCTACGAGCAGTACTTC,CASSQELQGTYEQYF
TRBJ2-5,-,15,TRBV12-3/TRBV12-4,-,TGTGCCAGCAGTTTATGGCTAGAAGAGGGAGAGACCCAGTACTTC,CASSLWLEEGETQYF